Listed below are T cell receptor beta chains from one sample, sequenced in a study of patients and donors after allogeneic stem cell transplantation. TCRdb independently ran MiXCR on the RT-PCR reads; one entry per CDR3 protein. This sample carries 200,000 to 250,000 distinct CDR3 sequences, about 14% of them seen once, and the ten largest clones take approximately 10%. Sequenced: blood, either unsorted or a sorted T cell fraction (not recorded which). Receptors originate from a human donor who was either an allogeneic HSCT recipient or a stem cell or donor lymphocyte infusion donor (not recorded which). It is not recorded whose cells these are; they may come from a transplant donor. CDR3s include the opening cysteine and the closing phenylalanine or tryptophan. The D gene is left open where the match is weak. Clone size is stated in some rows and not others, as once, few, many or a class when expanded.

abundance	d_gene	v_gene	j_gene	len	CDR3nt	CDR3aa
few	NA	TRBV20-1	TRBJ1-6	15	TGCAGTGCTAGAGATGAGCTCAAGGCCATTTCACCCCTCCACTTT	CSARDELKAISPLHF
many	NA	TRBV6-6	TRBJ2-3	12	TGTGCCAGCAAACCAGGACCAGATACGCAGTATTTT	CASKPGPDTQYF
few	NA	TRBV11-2	TRBJ1-2	14	TGTGCCAGCAGCTTAGGCCTACAGGGCTATGGCTACACCTTC	CASSLGLQGYGYTF
few	TRBD1	TRBV12-3/TRBV12-4	TRBJ2-7	14	TGTGCCAGCAGTTATTCACAGGGGGGTTACGAGCAGTACTTC	CASSYSQGGYEQYF
NA	TRBD2	TRBV6-1	TRBJ2-3	19	TGTGCCAGCACCCGGGGGCGGGAGGGTTTCTCGACTAGCACAGATACGCAGTATTTT	CASTRGREGFSTSTDTQYF
few	NA	TRBV20-1	TRBJ1-5	15	TGCAGTGCTAGAGGGACCGGAGGGGGAAATCAGCCCCAGCATTTT	CSARGTGGGNQPQHF
NA	NA	TRBV3-1	TRBJ2-2	11	TGTGCCAGCAGCCAAGGCGGGGAGCTGTTTTTT	CASSQGGELFF
few	NA	TRBV27	TRBJ2-7	15	TGTGCCAGCAGTTTGAGTGCGGCGCCGGGCAGCGAGCAGTACTTC	CASSLSAAPGSEQYF
NA	NA	TRBV4-3	TRBJ1-4	15	TGCGCCAGCAGCCGAGATGCCTTGGTCGATGAAAAACTGTTTTTT	CASSRDALVDEKLFF
NA	NA	TRBV7-9	TRBJ1-1	15	TGTGCCAGCAGCTGGGGGGGGGGCGCAGGGACTGAAGCTTTCTTT	CASSWGGGAGTEAFF
many	NA	TRBV12-3/TRBV12-4	TRBJ1-1	14	TGTGCCAGCAGTTTAGCCCACCCGGGGGGCCGCGGGTTCTTT	CASSLAHPGGRGFF
NA	NA	TRBV5-4	TRBJ1-6	17	TGTGCCAGCAGCTCGGCGGGCAGGGTGGGAATTAATTCACCCCTCCACTTT	CASSSAGRVGINSPLHF
many	NA	TRBV7-2	TRBJ1-2	15	TGTGCCAGCAGCTTAGCGCCTGGATCCTCGGACGGCTACACCTTC	CASSLAPGSSDGYTF
few	NA	TRBV20-1	TRBJ2-7	14	TGCAGTGCTAGACCCACCGCCAGCTCCTACGAGCAGTACTTC	CSARPTASSYEQYF
few	NA	TRBV12-3/TRBV12-4	TRBJ1-1	11	TGTGCCAGCAGATTCGTGGCTGAAGCTTTCTTT	CASRFVAEAFF
NA	NA	TRBV29-1	TRBJ2-3	13	TGCAGCACCGACGGGGAATGGACAGATACGCAGTATTTT	CSTDGEWTDTQYF
many	TRBD2	TRBV7-9	TRBJ2-3	14	TGTGCCAGCAGCTTAAGCGGGGGAACAGATACGCAGTATTTT	CASSLSGGTDTQYF
NA	NA	TRBV12-3/TRBV12-4	TRBJ1-5	15	TGTGCCAGCAGTTTCGGCGCCAGTAGCAATCAGCCCCAGCATTTT	CASSFGASSNQPQHF
NA	NA	TRBV2	TRBJ2-1	16	TGTGCCAGCAGTGATCGGCAGAGTGCCCTCCAGGATGAGCAGTTCTTC	CASSDRQSALQDEQFF
once	TRBD2	TRBV7-9	TRBJ2-1	15	TGTGCCAGCAGTTCTAGCGGGAGGTTCCACAATGAGCAGTTCTTC	CASSSSGRFHNEQFF
once	NA	TRBV29-1	TRBJ1-5	12	TGCAGCGTTGGGACAGACAATCAGCCCCAGCATTTT	CSVGTDNQPQHF
many	TRBD1	TRBV12-3/TRBV12-4	TRBJ2-6	19	TGTGCCAGCAGGAAACTCCGGGACAGTGCCCCCTCTGGGGCCAACGTCCTGACTTTC	CASRKLRDSAPSGANVLTF
many	NA	TRBV4-2	TRBJ1-4	12	TGTGCCAGCAGCCAAGATGGCGAAAAACTGTTTTTT	CASSQDGEKLFF
NA	NA	TRBV14	TRBJ1-1	13	TGTGCCAGCAGCCAAATATCTTCCACTGAAGCTTTCTTT	CASSQISSTEAFF
many	TRBD2	TRBV7-2	TRBJ2-1	15	TGTGCCAGCAGCTTAGGGTCTACTAGCGGGGGAATTCAGTTCTTC	CASSLGSTSGGIQFF
many	TRBD2	TRBV2	TRBJ2-1	15	TGTGCCAGCAGTGAAGTTAGACTAGCGGGAGATGAGCAGTTCTTC	CASSEVRLAGDEQFF
many	NA	TRBV7-6	TRBJ1-3	13	TGTGCCAGCAGCTTAGCTCAGGGAAACACCATATATTTT	CASSLAQGNTIYF
many	NA	TRBV5-1	TRBJ2-3	15	TGCGCCAGCAGCCCAGGGTCCGCGCAGCTGGATACGCAGTATTTT	CASSPGSAQLDTQYF
NA	NA	TRBV6-2/TRBV6-3	TRBJ1-2	15	TGTGCCAGCGGACCTGAGGGGGAACACTACTATGGCTACACCTTC	CASGPEGEHYYGYTF
NA	NA	TRBV19	TRBJ1-5	18	TGTGCCAGTAGTAAAATTGGGGGATTGGAGGGACGTTATCAGCCCCAGCATTTT	CASSKIGGLEGRYQPQHF
few	NA	TRBV5-6	TRBJ2-3	16	TGTGCCAGCAGCTTGATTGGGGGGGCCACCACAGATACGCAGTATTTT	CASSLIGGATTDTQYF
once	NA	TRBV6-1	TRBJ2-2	16	TGTGCCAGCAGCCACCGGAGAGTAGGGAACACCGGGGAGCTGTTTTTT	CASSHRRVGNTGELFF
NA	TRBD1	TRBV28	TRBJ1-1	17	TGTGCCAGCAGTCCAGTAGGGCTCGGGACAGGGTCCACTGAAGCTTTCTTT	CASSPVGLGTGSTEAFF
few	TRBD1	TRBV20-1	TRBJ2-7	13	TGCAGTGCTAGTATGACAGGGGCAGGTGAGCAGTACTTC	CSASMTGAGEQYF
NA	NA	TRBV5-1	TRBJ2-7	14	TGCGCCAGCAGCTTGGATGCAGGGGCCGCCGAGCAGTACTTC	CASSLDAGAAEQYF
NA	TRBD1	TRBV7-8	TRBJ1-2	15	TGTGCCAGCAGCCCCGCAAACAGGGGCGAATATGGCTACACCTTC	CASSPANRGEYGYTF
NA	TRBD1	TRBV27	TRBJ2-2	18	TGTGCCAGCAGTTTCTCCGGGACAGGGGGATTCTTCAGCGGGGAGCTGTTTTTT	CASSFSGTGGFFSGELFF
many	NA	TRBV7-9	TRBJ1-1	14	TGTGCCAGCAGCCGGGAACAGGGAAGGTCTGAAGCTTTCTTT	CASSREQGRSEAFF
few	NA	TRBV5-4	TRBJ2-1	14	TGTGCCAGCAGCTTGCAGGGGAGTGGCAATGAGCAGTTCTTC	CASSLQGSGNEQFF
NA	TRBD2	TRBV7-2	TRBJ2-3	15	TGTGCCAGCAGCCTAAGCGGGGGGGCCCCAGATACGCAGTATTTT	CASSLSGGAPDTQYF
few	NA	TRBV19	TRBJ2-3	15	TGTGCCAGTACCCCAATGACGGGATTCACAGATACGCAGTATTTT	CASTPMTGFTDTQYF
few	NA	TRBV10-2	TRBJ1-2	13	TGCGCCAGCAGTGGAACCAGGGAGTGGGGCTACACCTTC	CASSGTREWGYTF
few	TRBD2	TRBV28	TRBJ2-3	14	TGTGCCAGCACCCTAGCGGGAGTCGCAGATACGCAGTATTTT	CASTLAGVADTQYF
NA	TRBD1	TRBV29-1	TRBJ2-7	15	TGCAGCGTTGACCCCGGGACAGGCCCTTCCTACGAGCAGTACTTC	CSVDPGTGPSYEQYF
few	NA	TRBV6-1	TRBJ1-1	11	TGTGCCAGCAGTGATCTCTATGAAGCTTTCTTT	CASSDLYEAFF